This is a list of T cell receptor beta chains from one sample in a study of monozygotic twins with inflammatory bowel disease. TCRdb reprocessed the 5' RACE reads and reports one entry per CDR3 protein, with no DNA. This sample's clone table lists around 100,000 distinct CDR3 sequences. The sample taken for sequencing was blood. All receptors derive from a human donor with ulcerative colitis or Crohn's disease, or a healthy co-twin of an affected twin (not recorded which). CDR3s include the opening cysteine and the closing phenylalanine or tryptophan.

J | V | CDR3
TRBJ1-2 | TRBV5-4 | CASSTPGQGRGYTF
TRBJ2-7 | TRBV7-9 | CASSHPGASYEQYF
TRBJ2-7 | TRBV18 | CASSPPIFRAREGYEQYF
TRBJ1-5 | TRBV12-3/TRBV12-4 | CASSRTPGTGNQPQHF
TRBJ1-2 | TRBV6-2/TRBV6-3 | CASSSHRGYGYTF
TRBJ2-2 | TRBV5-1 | CASSFSGGYTGELFF
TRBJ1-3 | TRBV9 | CASSAGSSGNTIYF
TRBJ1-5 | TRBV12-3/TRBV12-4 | CASNLQGVKNQPQHF
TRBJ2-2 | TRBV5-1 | CASSLEGGSTGELFF
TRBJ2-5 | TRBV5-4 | CASSFSSQETQYF
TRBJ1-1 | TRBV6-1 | CASRQDGLNTEAFF
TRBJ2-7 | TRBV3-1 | CASSPGTGGYEQYF
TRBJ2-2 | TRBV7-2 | CASSTRTGELFF
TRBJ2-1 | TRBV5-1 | CASSPRGGGCGNEQFF
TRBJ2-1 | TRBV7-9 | CAGELSNEQFF
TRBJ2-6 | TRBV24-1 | CATSDRTGSGANVLTF
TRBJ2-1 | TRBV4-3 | CASSQEYTRYNEQFF
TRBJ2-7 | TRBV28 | CASGGGGNEQYF
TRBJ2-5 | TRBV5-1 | CASNNRGQETQYF
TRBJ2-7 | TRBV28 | CASKSRGREQYF
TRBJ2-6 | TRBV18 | CASSRLDRESSGANVLTF
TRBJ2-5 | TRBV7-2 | CASSPALQRSETQYF
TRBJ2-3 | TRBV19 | CASTYSGDAALTDTQYF
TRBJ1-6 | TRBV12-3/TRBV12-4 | CASSRREGSSPLHF
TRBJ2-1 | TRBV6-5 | CASSLLAGVGTYNEQFF
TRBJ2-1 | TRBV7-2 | CASSLGTLAGGSNEQFF
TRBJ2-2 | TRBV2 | CASTPENTGELFF
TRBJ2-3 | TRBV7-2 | CASSLSGGRVPDTQYF
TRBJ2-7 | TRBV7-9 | CASSILAGAGEQYF
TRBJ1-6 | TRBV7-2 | CASSLARWSPMNSPLHF
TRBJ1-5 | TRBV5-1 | CASKVGELSNQPQHF
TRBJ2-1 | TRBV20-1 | CSARGGLSSYNEQFF
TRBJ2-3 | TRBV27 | CASTHGTAGDTQYF
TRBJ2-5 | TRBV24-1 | CATSDSRHRGQRQETQYF
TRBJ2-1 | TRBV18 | CASAGLAGIPEQFF
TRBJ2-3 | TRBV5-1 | CASCENTGITDTQYF
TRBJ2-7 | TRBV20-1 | CSASGSTTLYEQYF
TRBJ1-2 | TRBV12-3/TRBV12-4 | CASSTGPANYGYTF
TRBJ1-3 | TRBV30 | CAWTIGGNTIYF
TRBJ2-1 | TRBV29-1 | CSVEGVRNEQFF
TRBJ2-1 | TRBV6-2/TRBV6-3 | CASTLLALSYNEQFF
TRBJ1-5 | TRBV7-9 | CASSLGSNNQPQHF
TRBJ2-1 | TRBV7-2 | CASSLTPGPTEQFF
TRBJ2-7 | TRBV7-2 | CASSFTRGGIAYEQYF